This TCR beta chain was sequenced for a study of PD-L1 blockade in urothelial cancer. Study information: Patients with male sex and bladder-origin urothelial cancer accounted for twenty-five of 29 enrolled. From 0 to 3 prior chemotherapy regimens had been given to the patients. A median about 140,000 T cells were found in blood samples.

Time point in this sample: pretreatment peripheral blood. Profiling relied on immunoSEQ multiplex PCR, and the TCRdb table lists in-frame clones only, not all of them. Among roughly 45,000 clones, more than 75% were seen once, and the ten largest hold around 15%. As for this clone: Its antigen is not identified.

Study results and caveats: Having blood TCR clonality under the median before treatment predicted better survival.

V lost 0 bases and J lost 0, with 6 bases in between. There are 14 residues in the CDR3. The germline CDR1 and CDR2 sequences are SEHNR and FQNEAQ (reference sequence). The rearrangement joins TRBV7-9 to TRBJ2-7; no reliable D call. The sample in question was PBMCs, obtained around atezolizumab (anti-PD-L1) treatment. The TCR was taken from a man aged 60 to 69 with urothelial cancer. CDR3 protein: CASSLAQISYEQYF. CDR3 bases: TGTGCCAGCAGCTTAGCACAGATCTCCTACGAGCAGTACTTC.